The 22 T cell receptor beta chains in this list originate from one sample, sequenced in a study of cytomegalovirus exposure and HLA in healthy donors. The PCR contained 60 Vbeta and 13 Jbeta primers. The assay was immunoSEQ multiplex PCR, and TCRdb's table has in-frame clones only and misses some. The sample includes 40,000 or so clones. The specimen was PBMCs. These receptors originate from a woman aged 25-40 years in good health and CMV-seropositive.

V and J are TRBV19 and TRBJ1-6; D ambiguous. Germline CDR1 LNHDA, CDR2 SQIVND (reference sequence). CDR3 length: 14 amino acids. Trimming shortened V by 8 bases and J by 2 bases, and 10 bases separated the two germline ends. Here the CDR3 DNA reads TGTGCCAGTTACAACGGGGCCTATAATTCACCCCTCCACTTT. Protein product: CASYNGAYNSPLHF. Looking up the rest from reference TRBV19 and TRBJ1-6 gives the full variable domain: DGGITQSPKYLFRKEGQNVTLSCEQNLNHDAMYWYRQDPGQGLRLIYYSQIVNDFQKGDIAEGYSVSREKKESFPLTVTSAQKNPTAFYLCASYNGAYNSPLHFGNGTRLTVT.

The rearrangement uses TRBV11-3 and TRBJ1-6; D not certain. Germline V gene lookup returns CDR1 SGHNT and CDR2 YENEEA. The CDR3 contains 17 residues. The V gene lost 3 bases and the J gene lost 0 bases, with 12 bases spanning the gap. Here the CDR3 reads CASSFTTGSSYNSPLHF. The DNA of the CDR3 is TGTGCCAGCAGCTTTACTACGGGGAGCTCCTATAATTCACCCCTCCACTTT. Filled out from reference TRBV11-3 and TRBJ1-6, the complete variable domain reads EAGVVQSPRYKIIEKKQPVAFWCNPISGHNTLYWYLQNLGQGPELLIRYENEEAVDDSQLPKDRFSAERLKGVDSTLKIQPAELGDSAVYLCASSFTTGSSYNSPLHFGNGTRLTVT.

The chain is built from TRBV7-6 and TRBJ2-1; TRBD2 is a possible D gene (5 bases). V lost 4 bases and J lost 10, with 11 bases in between. This CDR3 spans 12 amino acids. Germline lookup yields CDR1 SGHVS and CDR2 FNYEAQ. In DNA form, the CDR3 reads TGTGCCAGCAGCTCTCATAGAGGGGAGCAGTTCTTC. This sequence encodes CASSSHRGEQFF.

This chain links TRBV14 with TRBJ1-1; D is unclear. V gave up 1 base and J gave up 4 bases, with 13 bases separating them. The germline V gene has CDR1 SGHDN and CDR2 FVKESK. The CDR3 is 15 residues long. CDR3 bases: TGTGCCAGCAGCCAAGCGCGGGGTGCGGGCACTGAAGCTTTCTTT. Translating it yields CASSQARGAGTEAFF.

This rearrangement joins TRBV5-4 to TRBJ1-2; 7 positions agree with TRBD1. Germline V lookup: CDR1 SGHNT, CDR2 YYREEE (reference sequence). This CDR3 has 14 amino acids. The ends lost 3 bases at V and 2 bases at J; junction bases unmatched: 4. CDR3 sequence: CASSYGQANYGYTF. Written as DNA, the CDR3 is TGTGCCAGCAGCTACGGACAGGCCAACTATGGCTACACCTTC.

CDR3 coding DNA: TGTGCCAGCAAAGGACAGGGCGCGGCTTACGAGCAGTACTTC. This encodes CASKGQGAAYEQYF. The chain links TRBV6-1 to TRBJ2-7; TRBD1 aligns across 8 bases. Losses at the gene ends were 7 bases for V and 4 bases for J; bases not matched to a gene: 9. The CDR3 has 14 amino acids. The V gene's germline CDR1 is MNHNS and CDR2 SASEGT.

V and J are TRBV11-2 and TRBJ1-6; D not certain. V was cut by 5 bases and J by 9 bases, with 17 bases left in between. The CDR3 consists of 15 residues. Germline CDR1 SGHAT, CDR2 FQNNGV. This CDR3 is CASSPPGSGSSPLHF. In DNA, the CDR3 is TGTGCCAGCAGCCCCCCCGGAAGCGGGAGTTCACCCCTCCACTTT.

The rearrangement uses TRBV6-5 and TRBJ2-3, with 8 nucleotides matching TRBD1. CDR3 length equals 15 residues. Germline trimming cut 2 bases from V and 0 bases from J; bases unmatched to any gene: 1. Germline V lookup: CDR1 MNHEY, CDR2 SVGAGI. CDR3 amino acids: CASSYTGGSTDTQYF. For the CDR3, the DNA is TGTGCCAGCAGTTACACAGGGGGTAGCACAGATACGCAGTATTTT.

The chain carries TRBV4-1 and TRBJ1-5; D not resolved. The germline CDR1 and CDR2 sequences are MGHRA and YSYEKL. Trimming removed 4 bases from V and 2 bases from J, with 12 bases in between. This CDR3 comprises 15 residues. Written as DNA, the CDR3 is TGCGCCAGCAGCCGCCTCGCCGAGGGCAATCAGCCCCAGCATTTT. Amino acid sequence: CASSRLAEGNQPQHF.

The genes are TRBV18 and TRBJ2-2; 13 bases map to TRBD2. Germline values: CDR1 KGHSH, CDR2 LQKENI. V gave up 0 bases and J gave up 4 bases; unmatched junction bases: 5. The length of the CDR3 is 18 residues. The CDR3 loop is CASSPPLGLAGSTGELFF. As DNA, the CDR3 is TGTGCCAGCTCACCACCGTTGGGACTAGCGGGGAGCACCGGGGAGCTGTTTTTT.

V and J are TRBV2 and TRBJ2-1, with D possibly matching TRBD1 (7 bases). The germline V and J ends were trimmed by 6 bases and 7 bases, with 13 bases remaining between them. Per the germline V gene, CDR1 is SNHLY and CDR2 is FYNNEI. The CDR3 has 13 residues. Here the CDR3 reads CASSRGVGNEQFF. The CDR3 nucleotides read TGTGCCAGCAGCAGGGGGGTCGGAAATGAGCAGTTCTTC.

The chain carries TRBV5-6 and TRBJ1-4; the match to TRBD1 covers 9 bases. Germline loops: CDR1 SGHDT, CDR2 YYEEEE. CDR3 length: 15 amino acids. V gave up 5 bases and J gave up 0 bases; unmatched junction bases: 2. Here the CDR3 DNA reads TGTGCCAGCAGAAGGACAGGGGCAACTAATGAAAAACTGTTTTTT. Amino acid sequence: CASRRTGATNEKLFF.

This chain links TRBV28 with TRBJ1-4, with D perhaps TRBD1 (5 bases). This CDR3 is 15 amino acids long. Germline V gives CDR1 MDHEN, CDR2 SYDVKM. Trimming left V 3 bases short and J 7 bases short, with 15 bases between. CDR3 protein: CASSLNWGSSEKLFF. The DNA for the CDR3 is TGTGCCAGCAGTTTGAATTGGGGCAGCAGTGAAAAACTGTTTTTT.

The chain couples TRBV6-4 to TRBJ2-3; the D is unclear. This CDR3 is built from 15 residues. Germline V CDR1 and CDR2: MRHNA, SNTAGT. V lost 0 bases and J 0 bases, leaving 7 bases between the germline ends. Written as DNA, the CDR3 is TGTGCCAGCAGTGACTCGATTACTAGCACAGATACGCAGTATTTT. It is translated as CASSDSITSTDTQYF.

The V and J genes are TRBV10-1 and TRBJ1-1; maybe TRBD1 (6 bases). The germline CDR1 and CDR2 sequences are WNHNN and SYGVQD (reference sequence). CDR3 size: 15 residues. The V end lost 4 bases, the J end lost 2 bases, and 14 bases lay between the germline ends. The DNA of the CDR3 is TGCGCCAGCAGTGGGCAGGGGATGCGAAACACTGAAGCTTTCTTT. Residues: CASSGQGMRNTEAFF.

The chain joins TRBV2 to TRBJ1-2, with a tentative D call TRBD1 (5 bases). V gave up 0 bases and J gave up 9 bases, with 14 bases separating them. The CDR3 has 14 residues. CDR1 SNHLY and CDR2 FYNNEI come from the germline V gene. Here the CDR3 DNA reads TGTGCCAGCAGTGAAGCGACCCAGGGTAGTAGCTACACCTTC. Residues: CASSEATQGSSYTF.

The chain links TRBV18 to TRBJ1-4, with D possibly being TRBD1 (6 bases). CDR3 length: 16 amino acids. CDR1 and CDR2 (germline): KGHSH, LQKENI. Trimming pared 6 bases from V and 5 bases from J, leaving 19 bases between. CDR3 in amino acids: CASSTRVGQGNEKLFF. The CDR3 region has the DNA TGTGCCAGCTCTACCCGGGTCGGGCAGGGGAATGAAAAACTGTTTTTT.

The chain combines TRBV7-2 with TRBJ2-5, with TRBD2 matching 9 bases. There are 16 residues in the CDR3. V shed 1 base, J shed 5 bases, and the junction held 8 bases outside the gene matches. CDR1 SGHTA and CDR2 FQGNSA come from the germline V gene. The CDR3 loop reads CASSLGAGGRMETQYF. The CDR3 region has the DNA TGTGCCAGCAGCTTAGGGGCGGGGGGGCGAATGGAGACCCAGTACTTC.

The CDR3 loop is CASSEQGQGLGQPQHF. The CDR3 coding sequence is TGTGCCAGCAGTGAGCAGGGACAGGGTCTGGGTCAGCCCCAGCATTTT. The genes are TRBV6-1 and TRBJ1-5; 9 nucleotides agree with TRBD1. From germline, CDR1 is MNHNS and CDR2 SASEGT. The junction had 9 bases not matched to a gene; V was cut back by 3 bases and J by 6 bases. The CDR3 has 16 amino acids.

The rearrangement links TRBV27 to TRBJ2-3; TRBD1 might be the D (6 bases). The length of the CDR3 is 16 residues. Germline loops: CDR1 MNHEY, CDR2 SMNVEV (reference sequence). Trimming took 4 bases from V and 3 from J, leaving 17 bases between them. CDR3 residues: CASSSLLDRQTDTQYF. The CDR3 nucleotides read TGTGCCAGCAGTTCCCTCCTGGACAGACAGACAGATACGCAGTATTTT.

The rearrangement joins TRBV5-6 to TRBJ2-2; D perhaps matches TRBD2 (7 bases). CDR3 size: 14 residues. Germline V gene lookup returns CDR1 SGHDT and CDR2 YYEEEE. The ends were cut back, 1 base at V and 7 bases at J, with 11 bases in the middle. The CDR3 DNA follows: TGTGCCAGCAGCTTGAGGGGGGGCGGCGGGGAGCTGTTTTTT. Amino acid sequence: CASSLRGGGGELFF.

The chain recombines TRBV19 with TRBJ1-2, with 10 bases lining up with TRBD1. This CDR3 spans 12 amino acids. Germline V CDR1 and CDR2: LNHDA, SQIVND (reference sequence). V was clipped by 10 bases and J by 8 bases; unmatched bases: 7. CDR3 region: CAIKTGGEGYTF. The CDR3 region has the DNA TGTGCCATTAAGACAGGGGGCGAGGGCTACACCTTC.